This T cell receptor beta chain was recovered during a study of T cells in localized non-small cell lung cancer. This clone showed up just a few times. Its matching antigen is unknown. Here immunoSEQ multiplex PCR was the method, and the copy in TCRdb shows in-frame clones only, minus some. Here the sample spans about 1,500 clones, approximately 19% being singletons. Study observations and caveats: Within adjacent lung there appeared a median roughly 60 of the top 100 tumor clones. Overall survival was longer when the density of T cells in the blood was higher.

The CDR3 has 14 residues. V trimming: 6 bases; J trimming: 3 bases; junction bases outside the gene matches: 8. Germline lookup yields CDR1 MNHGY and CDR2 SAAAGT. The specimen comprised normal lung tissue next to the tumor, sampled before any cancer treatment. This clonotype was obtained from a female donor of 60 years or more with stage I lung adenocarcinoma. V and J are TRBV6-8 and TRBJ2-7, with TRBD1 identical over 7 bases. In nucleotides, the CDR3 is TGTGCCAGCAGGGACCCAGGGACAGACTACGAGCAGTACTTC. This gives the protein CASRDPGTDYEQYF.